The 30 T cell receptor beta chains given below trace back to one sample, sequenced in a study of identical twins (dated by TCRdb to the mid-2010s). The library was prepared using 5' RACE. Instrument on record: Illumina HiSeq 2000. TCRdb redid the processing of the public reads, applying fastp at Q25 and MiXCR, and retained in-frame beta chains. When rows share a CDR3 protein, they turn into one entry using the most common DNA and genes. The sample yields 640,000 or so distinct CDR3 sequences; 5.5% to 6.5% were counted once. The ten largest account for 1.5% to 2% of the sample. The sample taken for sequencing was naive T cells sorted from blood. The meaning of the sample's cell subset or site label: cells isolated with a human naive T-cell isolation kit. These receptors all stem from a man between 18 and 35 years old in good health.

In this sample, this clonotype turned up a few times. V and J are TRBV3-1 and TRBJ2-3; D perhaps matches TRBD2 (6 bases). Germline values: CDR1 LGHDT, CDR2 YNNKEL (reference sequence). V lost 1 base, J lost 1 base, and 9 bases lay in between. CDR3 length equals 15 residues. As DNA, the CDR3 is TGTGCCAGCAGCCAAGGGGCTAGCGGCACAGATACGCAGTATTTT. Its protein is CASSQGASGTDTQYF.

This clonotype occurred a few times. CDR3 in DNA: TGCAGTGCTACCCAGACAGGCGACTACGAGCAGTACGTC. Protein product: CSATQTGDYEQYV. The V and J genes are TRBV20-1 and TRBJ2-7; TRBD1 is a possible D gene (6 bases). This CDR3 is built from 13 residues. Trimming shortened V by 4 bases and J by 3 bases, and 13 bases separated the two germline ends. The germline gives CDR1 DFQATT, CDR2 SNEGSKA (reference sequence).

The sample holds a few counts of this clonotype. The gene calls are TRBV6-2 or TRBV6-3 and TRBJ2-1, with TRBD2 as a possible D gene (5 bases). With 2 bases removed from V and 5 bases from J, the gap between germline ends came to 16 bases. CDR3 length: 16 residues. Germline loops: CDR1 MNHEY, CDR2 SVGEGT. This CDR3 reads CASSYGPGSRDNEQFF. In DNA, the CDR3 is TGTGCCAGCAGTTACGGGCCGGGGAGTCGGGACAATGAGCAGTTCTTC.

This clonotype was counted at least ten times. J is TRBJ2-7 and V is TRBV12-3 or TRBV12-4; 8 positions match TRBD2. This CDR3 is built from 15 residues. The V and J ends lost 0 bases and 4 bases, in that order; junction bases with no gene match: 5. The DNA of the CDR3 is TGTGCCAGCAGTTTAGCGTTCGGACTAGCTTACGAGCAGTACTTC. As protein: CASSLAFGLAYEQYF.

This clonotype was seen more than once but under ten times. CDR3 amino acids: CASSLARGLTTNEKLFF. The CDR3 nucleotides are TGTGCCAGCAGTTTAGCGAGGGGGCTAACAACTAATGAAAAACTGTTTTTT. This chain links TRBV12-3 or TRBV12-4 with TRBJ1-4; TRBD1 matches 7 bases. V was clipped by 0 bases and J by 0 bases; unmatched bases: 4. The CDR3 consists of 17 residues.

This clonotype came up many times. The chain couples TRBV29-1 to TRBJ2-3, with 7 bases lining up with TRBD2. Germline CDR1 is SQVTM and CDR2 is ANQGSEA. This CDR3 is 15 amino acids long. J was trimmed by 0 bases and V by 6 bases; bases with no gene match: 9. This chain's CDR3 is CSVLLLATSTDTQYF. In nucleotides, the CDR3 is TGCAGCGTCCTATTACTAGCGACGAGCACAGATACGCAGTATTTT.

The chain is built from TRBV20-1 and TRBJ1-5; D may be TRBD1 (6 bases). The CDR3 totals 14 residues. Between the trimmed V and J ends, which lost 3 bases and 0 bases, there was a span of 9 bases. The germline gives CDR1 DFQATT, CDR2 SNEGSKA (reference sequence). The CDR3 loop is CSASRDNSNQPQHF. CDR3 coding DNA: TGCAGTGCTAGCCGGGACAATAGCAATCAGCCCCAGCATTTT.

The chain links TRBV5-1 to TRBJ2-6; TRBD1 is a possible D gene (5 bases). Trimming cost V 1 base and J 0 bases, with 20 bases left between them. The germline V gene has CDR1 SGHRS and CDR2 YFSETQ. The CDR3 loop spans 20 amino acids. This CDR3 reads CASSLQATAGQSSGANVLTF. CDR3 in DNA: TGCGCCAGCAGCTTGCAGGCGACGGCAGGGCAAAGCTCTGGGGCCAACGTCCTGACTTTC.

This clonotype was recorded many times. The chain recombines TRBV29-1 with TRBJ2-1; D gene unclear. The CDR3 spans 12 residues. Germline assignment: CDR1 SQVTM and CDR2 ANQGSEA. V lost 6 bases and J 9 bases, leaving 15 bases between the germline ends. CDR3 DNA: TGCAGCGTGGGTGTTGGGCCCGGTGAGCAGTTCTTC. Translation: CSVGVGPGEQFF.

This clonotype appeared many times. The V call is TRBV4-3, the J call TRBJ2-1; D is unresolved. This CDR3 is 13 amino acids long. Germline CDR1 and CDR2: LGHNA and YSLEER. V lost 0 bases, J lost 5 bases, and 5 bases lay in between. In DNA form, the CDR3 reads TGCGCCAGCAGCCAAGATTCCGACAATGAGCAGTTCTTC. Protein product: CASSQDSDNEQFF.

V usage is TRBV20-1 and J usage is TRBJ2-5; a weak D match, TRBD2 (5 bases). The germline V and J ends were trimmed by 5 bases and 0 bases, with 10 bases remaining between them. Per germline, CDR1 DFQATT and CDR2 SNEGSKA (reference sequence). The CDR3 sequence is 13 residues long. The CDR3 DNA reads TGCAGTGCTCCCACAGCGGACCAAGAGACCCAGTACTTC. Translated: CSAPTADQETQYF.

This clonotype was seen repeatedly, ten times or more. This chain uses TRBV24-1 with TRBJ2-1; TRBD2 matches 10 bases. The CDR3 consists of 15 residues. Germline CDR1 KGHDR, CDR2 SFDVKD. V shed 8 bases, J shed 7 bases, and the junction held 10 bases outside the gene matches. The CDR3 loop reads CATTGAGGPGNEQFF. The CDR3 nucleotides read TGTGCCACCACTGGAGCGGGAGGGCCGGGTAATGAGCAGTTCTTC.

This clonotype was picked up many times. This chain uses TRBV4-1 with TRBJ2-4, with D perhaps matching TRBD2 (5 bases). Deletions cut 4 bases from V and 9 bases from J, with 19 bases between. Germline V gene data show CDR1 as MGHRA and CDR2 as YSYEKL. The CDR3 loop spans 15 amino acids. CDR3 nucleotides: TGCGCCAGCAGCCCCCGGGCAGAGGGCTTGGGCATTCAGTACTTC. Its protein product is CASSPRAEGLGIQYF.

The rearrangement uses TRBV11-2 and TRBJ2-7; the D is unclear. Germline CDR1 is SGHAT and CDR2 is FQNNGV. This CDR3 comprises 17 residues. The V and J ends lost 0 bases and 5 bases respectively, with 20 bases between them. The CDR3 nucleotides are TGTGCCAGCAGCTTAGAGGCCTGGGCAGGCAGGTTTAACGAGCAGTACTTC. This translates into CASSLEAWAGRFNEQYF.

This chain uses TRBV10-3 with TRBJ2-1; 9 nucleotides agree with TRBD2. Germline CDR1 is ENHRY and CDR2 is SYGVKD. V was pared by 6 bases and J by 6 bases, with 9 bases of the junction left unmatched. The CDR3 spans 15 residues. CDR3 protein: CAISFSGSPGNEQFF. CDR3 bases: TGTGCCATCAGCTTTAGCGGGAGTCCCGGCAATGAGCAGTTCTTC.

In this sample, this clonotype turned up a few times. The rearrangement uses TRBV12-3 or TRBV12-4 and TRBJ2-7, with D maybe TRBD2 (5 bases). This CDR3 region has 12 residues. Trimming took off 10 bases at V and 2 bases at J, with 12 bases between the two ends. The CDR3 sequence is CATEEEAYEQYV. CDR3 DNA: TGTGCCACGGAGGAGGAAGCCTACGAGCAGTACGTC.

There are many counts of this clonotype. The V and J genes are TRBV9 and TRBJ2-1, with TRBD2 identical over 8 bases. CDR1 is SGDLS, CDR2 YYNGEE, per germline. The junction had 5 bases not matched to a gene; V was cut back by 4 bases and J by 2 bases. The CDR3 is 15 amino acids. The DNA of the CDR3 is TGTGCCAGCAGCCCCGGGACTAGAGCCTACAATGAGCAGTTCTTC. Amino acid sequence: CASSPGTRAYNEQFF.

The sample holds a few counts of this clonotype. V and J are TRBV5-1 and TRBJ2-7; D is unclear. Germline assignment: CDR1 SGHRS and CDR2 YFSETQ. Trimming removed 0 bases from V and 3 bases from J, with 10 bases in between. This CDR3 comprises 14 residues. The CDR3 sequence is CASSLGTYSYEQYF. CDR3 sequence (DNA): TGCGCCAGCAGCTTGGGCACTTACAGCTACGAGCAGTACTTC.

This clonotype was detected ten times or more. V usage is TRBV5-1 and J usage is TRBJ2-5; TRBD2 matches 7 bases. This CDR3 region has 13 residues. Looked up from germline, CDR1 is SGHRS and CDR2 is YFSETQ. The junction had 3 bases not matched to a gene; V was cut back by 4 bases and J by 3 bases. CDR3 sequence reads: CASSPGLEETQYF. As DNA, the CDR3 is TGCGCCAGCAGCCCCGGACTAGAAGAGACCCAGTACTTC.

There are a few counts of this clonotype. The J gene is TRBJ1-1, the V gene TRBV15; D not certain. From germline, CDR1 is LNHNV and CDR2 YYDKDF (reference sequence). The length of the CDR3 is 12 residues. V lost 6 bases, J lost 1 base, and 6 bases lay in between. The CDR3 sequence is CATSPENTEAFF. The DNA of the CDR3 is TGTGCCACCAGTCCAGAGAACACTGAAGCTTTCTTT.

V and J are TRBV6-2 or TRBV6-3 and TRBJ2-5; 10 bases are a match to TRBD1. The junction had 6 bases not matched to a gene; V was cut back by 6 bases and J by 5 bases. This CDR3 spans 14 amino acids. From germline, CDR1 is MNHEY and CDR2 SVGEGT. The DNA of the CDR3 is TGTGCCAGCAGCGGAGACAGGGGGCGCGAGACCCAGTACTTC. Its protein product is CASSGDRGRETQYF.

This clonotype was seen ten or more times. The V call is TRBV4-3, the J call TRBJ2-7, with 7 bases aligning to TRBD2. V trimming: 0 bases; J trimming: 4 bases; junction bases outside the gene matches: 9. The CDR3 has 16 amino acids. Germline values: CDR1 LGHNA, CDR2 YSLEER. This CDR3 is CASSQDPRGGSYEQYF. The CDR3, as DNA: TGCGCCAGCAGCCAAGACCCTCGTGGCGGGAGTTACGAGCAGTACTTC.

This clonotype occurred many times. This sequence joins TRBV5-1 and TRBJ2-1; 11 nucleotides align to TRBD2. This CDR3 is 15 amino acids long. J was trimmed by 4 bases and V by 8 bases; bases with no gene match: 8. The germline CDR1 and CDR2 sequences are SGHRS and YFSETQ. Here the CDR3 DNA reads TGCGCCAGTAACTCGGGACTAGCGGTATACAATGAGCAGTTCTTC. Residues: CASNSGLAVYNEQFF.

This clonotype has at least ten counts. The chain joins TRBV20-1 to TRBJ2-3; no clear D. Trimming took off 3 bases at V and 1 base at J, with 11 bases between the two ends. Germline V gives CDR1 DFQATT, CDR2 SNEGSKA (reference sequence). The CDR3 has 14 amino acids. The CDR3 here is CSASRRLRTDTQYF. The CDR3 DNA reads as TGCAGTGCTAGTAGGCGCCTTCGCACAGATACGCAGTATTTT.

V and J are TRBV20-1 and TRBJ2-7; 10 bases align to TRBD1. Per the germline V gene, CDR1 is DFQATT and CDR2 is SNEGSKA (reference sequence). Trimming removed 6 bases from V and 3 bases from J; junction bases left unmatched: 5. The CDR3 consists of 13 residues. CDR3 DNA sequence: TGCAGTGCCCCGGGACAGGGGTTCTACGAGCAGTACTTC. Its translation is CSAPGQGFYEQYF.

On this clonotype itself: This may arise from a read error, as a much more abundant clone is one base away. This is likely a read error, given that the CDR3 carries no conserved phenylalanine or tryptophan at its end. The rearrangement links TRBV10-3 to TRBJ2-3; D ambiguous. The CDR3 totals 13 residues. From germline, CDR1 is ENHRY and CDR2 SYGVKD. V was cut by 7 bases and J by 4 bases, with 12 bases left in between. CDR3 nucleotide sequence: TGTGCCATCAAGGCCAGGTGGGCAGATACGCAGTATTCT. The encoded protein is CAIKARWADTQYS.

There are a few counts of this clonotype. The J gene is TRBJ2-3, the V gene TRBV7-9; 10 bases match TRBD2. V shed 3 bases, J shed 6 bases, and the junction held 6 bases outside the gene matches. The length of the CDR3 is 15 residues. In germline, CDR1 is SEHNR, CDR2 FQNEAQ (reference sequence). CDR3: CASSFQAGGSDTQYF. DNA for the CDR3: TGTGCCAGCAGCTTTCAAGCGGGAGGGTCCGATACGCAGTATTTT.

In its sample, this clonotype was seen many times. This chain joins TRBV11-2 and TRBJ2-1; D call uncertain. The germline V gene has CDR1 SGHAT and CDR2 FQNNGV. V was shortened by 2 bases and J by 1 base, with 9 bases between the two germline ends. The CDR3 spans 15 residues. The CDR3 loop is CASSLSDLSYNEQFF. The CDR3 region has the DNA TGTGCCAGCAGCTTATCGGACCTTTCCTACAATGAGCAGTTCTTC.

This clonotype was seen repeatedly, ten times or more. V usage is TRBV7-2 and J usage is TRBJ2-7; 11 positions match TRBD2. The CDR3 runs 18 residues. Germline V gene data show CDR1 as SGHTA and CDR2 as FQGNSA. The junction had 8 bases not matched to a gene; V was cut back by 0 bases and J by 1 base. The DNA of the CDR3 is TGTGCCAGCAGCTTAGCCTTACTCACTAGCGGGAGTTCCTACGAGCAGTACGTC. It specifies CASSLALLTSGSSYEQYV.

This clonotype has more than one count but fewer than ten. The V and J genes are TRBV3-1 and TRBJ2-5; D might be TRBD2 (6 bases). Trimming cost V 0 bases and J 1 base, with 15 bases left between them. The CDR3 covers 17 residues. Germline V CDR1 and CDR2: LGHDT, YNNKEL (reference sequence). The CDR3 DNA is TGTGCCAGCAGCCAAGATCGATTACTAGCCGGCCAAGAGACCCAGTACTTC. This translates into CASSQDRLLAGQETQYF.